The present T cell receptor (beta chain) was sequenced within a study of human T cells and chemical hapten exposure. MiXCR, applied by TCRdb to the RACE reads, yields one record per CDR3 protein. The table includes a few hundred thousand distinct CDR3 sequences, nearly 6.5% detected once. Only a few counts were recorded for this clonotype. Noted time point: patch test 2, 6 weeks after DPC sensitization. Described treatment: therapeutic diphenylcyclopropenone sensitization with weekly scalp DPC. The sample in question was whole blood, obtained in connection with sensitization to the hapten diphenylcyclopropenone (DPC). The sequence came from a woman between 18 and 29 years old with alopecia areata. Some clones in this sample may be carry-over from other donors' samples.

The CDR3 DNA follows: TGTGCCAGCAGCTTATCGACGGCGAGCTCTGGAAACACCATATATTTT. As protein: CASSLSTASSGNTIYF. The chain uses TRBV7-2 and TRBJ1-3; D is ambiguous. Trimming pared 2 bases from V and 0 bases from J, leaving 11 bases between. This CDR3 is 16 amino acids long. CDR1 and CDR2 from the germline V gene are SGHTA and FQGNSA.